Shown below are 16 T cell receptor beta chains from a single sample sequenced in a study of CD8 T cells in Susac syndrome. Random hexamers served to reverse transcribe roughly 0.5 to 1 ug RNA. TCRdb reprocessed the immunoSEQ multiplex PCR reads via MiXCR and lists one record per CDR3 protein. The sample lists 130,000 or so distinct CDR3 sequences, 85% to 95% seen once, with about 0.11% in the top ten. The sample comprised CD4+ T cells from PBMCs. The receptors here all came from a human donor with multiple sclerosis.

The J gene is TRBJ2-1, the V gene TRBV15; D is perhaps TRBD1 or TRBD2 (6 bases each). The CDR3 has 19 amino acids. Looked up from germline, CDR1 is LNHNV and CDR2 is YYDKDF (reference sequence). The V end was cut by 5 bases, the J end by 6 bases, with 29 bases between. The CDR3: CATSGGLAMNKRAGNEQFF. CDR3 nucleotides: TGTGCCACCAGCGGGGGGCTAGCGATGAATAAGAGAGCGGGCAATGAGCAGTTCTTC.

CDR3 bases: TGTGCCAGCAGTTTAGGTTTGGGGACTAGCGGGTTCAATGAGCAGTTCTTC. This gives the protein CASSLGLGTSGFNEQFF. The chain joins TRBV27 to TRBJ2-1, with 12 bases that match TRBD2. This CDR3 has 17 residues. V lost 2 bases and J lost 6; bases outside the gene matches: 8. Germline assignment: CDR1 MNHEY and CDR2 SMNVEV (reference sequence).

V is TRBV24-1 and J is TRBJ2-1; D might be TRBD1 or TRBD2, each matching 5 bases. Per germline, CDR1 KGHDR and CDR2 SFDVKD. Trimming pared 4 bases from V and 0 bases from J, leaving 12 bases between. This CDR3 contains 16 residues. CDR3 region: CATSDPVGGSYNEQFF. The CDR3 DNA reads TGTGCCACCAGTGACCCTGTTGGGGGCTCCTACAATGAGCAGTTCTTC.

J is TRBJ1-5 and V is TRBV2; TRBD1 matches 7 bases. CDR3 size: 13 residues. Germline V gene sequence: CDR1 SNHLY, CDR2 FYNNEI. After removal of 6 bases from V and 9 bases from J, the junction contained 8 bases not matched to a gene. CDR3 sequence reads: CASRGTAIGPQHF. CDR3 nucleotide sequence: TGTGCCAGCAGAGGGACAGCCATAGGGCCCCAGCATTTT.

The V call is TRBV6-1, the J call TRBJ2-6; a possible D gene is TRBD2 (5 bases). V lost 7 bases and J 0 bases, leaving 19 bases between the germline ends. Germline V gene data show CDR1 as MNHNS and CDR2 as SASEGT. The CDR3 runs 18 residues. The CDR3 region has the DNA TGTGCCAGCATGGGGTTGTCGGGCGGGCGCTCTGGGGCCAACGTCCTGACTTTC. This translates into CASMGLSGGRSGANVLTF.

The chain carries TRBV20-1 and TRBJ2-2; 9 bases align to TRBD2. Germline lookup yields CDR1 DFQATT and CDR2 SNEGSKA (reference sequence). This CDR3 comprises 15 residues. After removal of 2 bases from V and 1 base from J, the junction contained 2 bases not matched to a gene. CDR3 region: CSARLAGRNTGELFF. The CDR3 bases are TGCAGTGCTAGACTAGCGGGAAGGAACACCGGGGAGCTGTTTTTT.

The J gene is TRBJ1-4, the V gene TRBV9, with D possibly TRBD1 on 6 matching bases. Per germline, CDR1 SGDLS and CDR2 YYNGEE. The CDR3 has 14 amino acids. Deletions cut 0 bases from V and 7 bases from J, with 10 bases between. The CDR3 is CASSVGGGGEKLFF. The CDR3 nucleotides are TGTGCCAGCAGCGTAGGAGGGGGAGGTGAAAAACTGTTTTTT.

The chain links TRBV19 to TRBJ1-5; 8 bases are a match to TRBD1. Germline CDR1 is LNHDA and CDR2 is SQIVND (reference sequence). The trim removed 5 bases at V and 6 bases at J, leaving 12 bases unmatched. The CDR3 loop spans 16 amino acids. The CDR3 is CASSATDRVRLQPQHF. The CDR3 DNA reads TGTGCCAGTAGTGCGACGGACAGGGTAAGACTTCAGCCCCAGCATTTT.

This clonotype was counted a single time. CDR3 coding DNA: TGTGCCAGCTCACCAGTCGAAAGCTCCTACAATGAGCAGTTCTTC. Its translation: CASSPVESSYNEQFF. The chain joins TRBV18 to TRBJ2-1, with unresolved D. V was shortened by 2 bases and J by 0 bases, with 8 bases between the two germline ends. The CDR3 runs 15 residues. CDR1 and CDR2 (germline): KGHSH, LQKENI.

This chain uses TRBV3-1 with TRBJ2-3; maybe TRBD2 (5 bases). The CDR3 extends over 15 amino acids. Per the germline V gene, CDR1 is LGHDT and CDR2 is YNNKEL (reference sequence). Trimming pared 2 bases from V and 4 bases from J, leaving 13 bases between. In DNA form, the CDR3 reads TGTGCCAGCAGCCAAACGGGAAAACAGTCAGATACGCAGTATTTT. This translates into CASSQTGKQSDTQYF.

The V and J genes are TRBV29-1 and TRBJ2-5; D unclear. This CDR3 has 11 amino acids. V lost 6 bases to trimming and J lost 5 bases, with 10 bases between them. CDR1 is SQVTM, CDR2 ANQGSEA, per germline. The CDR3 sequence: CSVDLGETQYF. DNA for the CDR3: TGCAGCGTGGACCTTGGGGAGACCCAGTACTTC.

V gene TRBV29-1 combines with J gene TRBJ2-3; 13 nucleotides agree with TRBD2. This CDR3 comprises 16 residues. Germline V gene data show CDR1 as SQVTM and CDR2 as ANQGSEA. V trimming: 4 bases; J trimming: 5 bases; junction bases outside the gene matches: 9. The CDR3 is CSVVRTSGSLRDTQYF. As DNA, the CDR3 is TGCAGCGTTGTCCGGACTAGCGGGAGTCTAAGAGATACGCAGTATTTT.

For the CDR3, the DNA is TGCAGTGCTAGAGGGATAGGACTAGCCTTCAATGAGCAGTTCTTC. It encodes CSARGIGLAFNEQFF. The chain carries TRBV20-1 and TRBJ2-1; the match to TRBD2 covers 8 bases. Germline CDR1 DFQATT, CDR2 SNEGSKA (reference sequence). Trimming at V came to 1 base and at J to 6 bases, leaving 8 bases not matched to a gene. The CDR3 consists of 15 residues.

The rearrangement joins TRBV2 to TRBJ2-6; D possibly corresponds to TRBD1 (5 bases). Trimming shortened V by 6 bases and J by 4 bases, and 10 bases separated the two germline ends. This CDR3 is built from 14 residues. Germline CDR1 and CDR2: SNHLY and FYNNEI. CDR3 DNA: TGTGCCAGCAGGCAGGGATCCGGGGCCAACGTCCTGACTTTC. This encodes CASRQGSGANVLTF.

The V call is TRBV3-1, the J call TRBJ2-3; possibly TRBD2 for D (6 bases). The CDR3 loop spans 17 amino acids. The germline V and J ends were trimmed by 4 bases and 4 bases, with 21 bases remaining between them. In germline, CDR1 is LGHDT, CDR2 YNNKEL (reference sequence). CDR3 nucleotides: TGTGCCAGCAGCCGACTAGGGGACGCGTTCGGCGCAGATACGCAGTATTTT. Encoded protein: CASSRLGDAFGADTQYF.

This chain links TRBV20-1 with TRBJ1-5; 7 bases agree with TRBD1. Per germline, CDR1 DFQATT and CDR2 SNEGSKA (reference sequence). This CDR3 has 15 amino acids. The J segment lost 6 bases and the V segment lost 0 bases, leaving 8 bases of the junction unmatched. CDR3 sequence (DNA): TGCAGTGCTAGAGATGGAGGGGGCAGTGGTCAGCCCCAGCATTTT. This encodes CSARDGGGSGQPQHF.